Described below is a single TCR beta chain sequence and its context. This sample stems from a study of blood T cell repertoires in COVID-19. Some clones are missing from TCRdb's copy, which holds only in-frame ones; the method was immunoSEQ multiplex PCR. Of about 120,000 clones in the sample, 82% are singletons; the top ten hold about 4.2%. The receptor's source is a woman between 65 and 79 years old with acute or convalescent COVID-19. Input material: peripheral blood.

CDR3 DNA: TGTGCCAGCAGCTCGACAGGGTACGAGCAGTACGTC. It is translated as CASSSTGYEQYV. The chain recombines TRBV7-2 with TRBJ2-7; the match to TRBD1 covers 7 bases. V shed 4 bases, J shed 4 bases, and the junction held 1 base outside the gene matches. The germline gives CDR1 SGHTA, CDR2 FQGNSA. The CDR3 extends over 12 amino acids.